This T cell receptor (beta chain) emerged from a study of shared clonotypes between healthy human individuals. In the study overall: Donor composition was a couple of women and a few men, aged 18 to 49. General study results and limits: There were few donors, and this limited the genetic and exposure-history diversity represented.

The assay ran at deep level. Some clones are missing from TCRdb's copy, which holds only in-frame ones; the method was immunoSEQ multiplex PCR. The sample carries roughly 96,000 clones, 40% to 55% recorded once. The CDR3 is 13 amino acids. In germline, CDR1 is SGHNT, CDR2 YYREEE (reference sequence). The V end lost 5 bases, the J end lost 5 bases, and 10 bases lay between the germline ends. Ten or more counts support this clone. Its specificity is unknown. Sequenced input: PBMCs. The chain couples TRBV5-4 to TRBJ1-4; TRBD1 might be the D (6 bases). This TCR came from a woman aged 35 to 49 in good health. Some clones in this sample may be carry-over from other donors' samples. The CDR3 spells CASRGGENEKLFF. Written as DNA, the CDR3 is TGTGCCAGCAGAGGGGGGGAGAATGAAAAACTGTTTTTT.